The next 22 T cell receptor beta chains were all read from a single sample in a study of blood T cell repertoires in COVID-19. TCRdb's table, derived via immunoSEQ multiplex PCR, lists solely in-frame clones and lacks some. The table shows more than 70,000 clones, with approximately 90% occurring only once. Sequencing used peripheral blood. The receptors were gathered from a woman aged 50 to 60 in a cohort sampled during active COVID-19.

The chain carries TRBV5-1 and TRBJ2-2; D remains unclear. V gave up 6 bases and J gave up 1 base, with 10 bases separating them. The CDR3 covers 14 residues. The V gene's germline CDR1 is SGHRS and CDR2 YFSETQ. The chain's CDR3 is CASTLSGNTGELFF. The CDR3 region has the DNA TGCGCCAGCACCCTATCGGGGAACACCGGGGAGCTGTTTTTT.

The chain carries TRBV6-5 and TRBJ1-6, with D possibly matching TRBD1 (6 bases). CDR3 length: 14 residues. The ends were cut back, 5 bases at V and 4 bases at J, with 9 bases in the middle. The germline V gene has CDR1 MNHEY and CDR2 SVGAGI. CDR3 coding DNA: TGTGCCAGCAGTCGGACAGCTTATAATTCACCCCTCCACTTT. This codes for CASSRTAYNSPLHF.

The rearrangement joins TRBV24-1 to TRBJ2-1; TRBD1 matches at 7 bases. Germline-derived CDR1 and CDR2 are KGHDR and SFDVKD. V was clipped by 4 bases and J by 10 bases; unmatched bases: 15. The CDR3 is 16 amino acids. In DNA, the CDR3 is TGTGCCACCAGTGACCAGGCATCGGGACAGTGGAAAGAGCAGTTCTTC. Encoded protein: CATSDQASGQWKEQFF.

This clone appeared a single time. CDR3 region: CASSLEGTGYTDTQYF. In DNA, the CDR3 is TGTGCCAGCAGCTTAGAAGGGACAGGGTATACAGATACGCAGTATTTT. This chain joins TRBV7-9 and TRBJ2-3; TRBD1 aligns across 9 bases. Germline assignment: CDR1 SEHNR and CDR2 FQNEAQ (reference sequence). CDR3 length equals 16 residues. V lost 1 base and J lost 3; bases outside the gene matches: 5.

The CDR3 region has the DNA TGTGCCAGCAGCACCCGACAGGGTTACTCACCCCTCCACTTT. It is translated as CASSTRQGYSPLHF. The rearrangement uses TRBV5-6 and TRBJ1-6, with 7 bases fitting TRBD1. Germline V CDR1 and CDR2: SGHDT, YYEEEE. CDR3 length: 14 amino acids. The ends lost 4 bases at V and 10 bases at J; junction bases unmatched: 8.

CDR3 nucleotides: TGTGCCAGCAGCCCGGGGGCGGGAGCGACGGACATTCAGTACTTC. Protein: CASSPGAGATDIQYF. This chain connects TRBV3-1 (or the pseudogene TRBV3-2) to TRBJ2-4; possibly TRBD2 for D (7 bases). The V end was cut by 4 bases, the J end by 8 bases, with 18 bases between. Germline CDR1 reads LGHDT; CDR2 reads YNNKEL (reference sequence). This CDR3 has 15 residues.

The gene calls are TRBV27 and TRBJ1-2; 12 nucleotides align to TRBD1. Germline V gene sequence: CDR1 MNHEY, CDR2 SMNVEV (reference sequence). This CDR3 contains 16 residues. The J segment lost 4 bases and the V segment lost 3 bases, leaving 6 bases of the junction unmatched. CDR3 in DNA: TGTGCCAGCAGTTTGGGGACAGGGGGCGCGAGCTATGGCTACACCTTC. Its translation: CASSLGTGGASYGYTF.

The chain links TRBV5-1 to TRBJ2-2; 7 positions agree with TRBD1. V shed 4 bases, J shed 3 bases, and the junction held 3 bases outside the gene matches. The CDR3 totals 14 residues. The germline gives CDR1 SGHRS, CDR2 YFSETQ. CDR3 protein: CASSRQGDTGELFF. DNA of the CDR3: TGCGCCAGCAGCCGACAGGGAGACACCGGGGAGCTGTTTTTT.

The rearrangement links TRBV6-5 to TRBJ1-5; tentatively, D is TRBD1 (6 bases). Germline CDR1 MNHEY, CDR2 SVGAGI. The CDR3 loop spans 15 amino acids. The V and J ends lost 0 bases and 3 bases respectively, with 9 bases between them. The CDR3 region is CASSYSWTDNQPQHF. In nucleotides, the CDR3 is TGTGCCAGCAGTTACTCTTGGACAGACAATCAGCCCCAGCATTTT.

The rearrangement joins TRBV4-1 to TRBJ1-2; 9 nucleotides agree with TRBD1. Germline assignment: CDR1 MGHRA and CDR2 YSYEKL. Unmatched junction bases numbered 12, after V lost 4 bases and J lost 6 bases. CDR3 length: 16 amino acids. CDR3 nucleotide sequence: TGCGCCAGCAGCCGGGGACAGGGAAGGGCTTCGAATGGCTACACCTTC. This codes for CASSRGQGRASNGYTF.

The V and J genes are TRBV19 and TRBJ2-7; TRBD1 matches 10 bases. The germline V gene has CDR1 LNHDA and CDR2 SQIVND (reference sequence). With 3 bases clipped from V and 5 bases from J, the junction kept 16 bases outside the gene matches. This CDR3 has 18 residues. The CDR3 coding sequence is TGTGCCAGTAGTATCCGGCTCATTCGGGACAGGGGACACCACGAGCAGTACTTC. Amino acid sequence: CASSIRLIRDRGHHEQYF.

The V call is TRBV7-3, the J call TRBJ2-2; the D gene is possibly TRBD1 (6 bases). The CDR3 extends over 15 amino acids. Germline V gives CDR1 SGHTA, CDR2 FQGTGA. V was cut by 5 bases and J by 3 bases, with 13 bases left in between. The CDR3 reads CASSPDRSHTGELFF. The CDR3 DNA follows: TGTGCCAGCAGCCCAGACAGGTCGCACACCGGGGAGCTGTTTTTT.

The chain links TRBV10-3 to TRBJ1-5, with 8 bases aligning to TRBD1. CDR1 ENHRY and CDR2 SYGVKD come from the germline V gene. V lost 7 bases and J lost 9; bases outside the gene matches: 11. The CDR3 is 14 residues long. This CDR3 is CAIKTDREGGPQHF. The CDR3 bases are TGTGCCATCAAAACGGACAGGGAAGGTGGGCCCCAGCATTTT.

The gene calls are TRBV7-6 and TRBJ1-1; TRBD1 might be the D (6 bases). Germline CDR1 and CDR2: SGHVS and FNYEAQ. This CDR3 has 16 amino acids. V was cut by 0 bases and J by 7 bases, with 18 bases left in between. The CDR3 loop is CASSLAGASGMGEAFF. The CDR3 DNA is TGTGCCAGCAGCTTAGCGGGGGCCTCGGGTATGGGTGAAGCTTTCTTT.

V gene TRBV27 combines with J gene TRBJ1-5, with D uncertain. Germline assignment: CDR1 MNHEY and CDR2 SMNVEV (reference sequence). V lost 10 bases, J lost 0 bases, and 22 bases lay in between. There are 17 residues in the CDR3. CDR3 nucleotides: TGTGCCACTCGACGCGCAGGTCTCGGCCATAGCAATCAGCCCCAGCATTTT. This encodes CATRRAGLGHSNQPQHF.

The V gene is TRBV7-9, the J gene TRBJ2-3, with 9 bases that match TRBD2. With V trimmed by 1 base and J by 4 bases, 6 bases remained unmatched. The CDR3 loop spans 16 amino acids. Looked up from germline, CDR1 is SEHNR and CDR2 is FQNEAQ (reference sequence). The CDR3 sequence: CASSLDPAGGADTQYF. The CDR3 DNA follows: TGTGCCAGCAGCTTAGATCCAGCGGGAGGTGCAGATACGCAGTATTTT.

V and J are TRBV5-1 and TRBJ1-4; TRBD1 is a possible D gene (5 bases). Germline CDR1 and CDR2: SGHRS and YFSETQ. This CDR3 region has 15 residues. Trimming shortened V by 3 bases and J by 3 bases, and 12 bases separated the two germline ends. The CDR3, as DNA: TGCGCCAGCAGCTGGCGGGGAGGGGCTAATGAAAAACTGTTTTTT. Translating gives CASSWRGGANEKLFF.

This clone was found a few times. V and J are TRBV5-1 and TRBJ2-7; tentatively, D is TRBD2 (6 bases). Trimming left V 4 bases short and J 5 bases short, with 19 bases between. The CDR3 has 15 residues. The germline gives CDR1 SGHRS, CDR2 YFSETQ. CDR3 DNA: TGCGCCAGCAGCCCTGGGGTAGCGGTTCCCGACGAGCAGTACTTC. Translated: CASSPGVAVPDEQYF.

CDR3 DNA: TGTGCCAGCAGCCAAGGGACTAGGCACAATGAGCAGTTCTTC. It encodes CASSQGTRHNEQFF. The chain couples TRBV3-1 (or the pseudogene TRBV3-2) to TRBJ2-1, with TRBD2 matching over 7 bases. V shed 1 base, J shed 5 bases, and the junction held 2 bases outside the gene matches. The CDR3 runs 14 residues. Germline V gene data show CDR1 as LGHDT and CDR2 as YNNKEL (reference sequence).

This clone was seen just once. The genes are TRBV4-1 and TRBJ2-2, with 10 bases identical to TRBD2. This CDR3 region has 18 residues. Germline V CDR1 and CDR2: MGHRA, YSYEKL. The junction had 6 bases not matched to a gene; V was cut back by 2 bases and J by 0 bases. CDR3 amino acids: CASSQRSGGAANTGELFF. CDR3 DNA: TGCGCCAGCAGCCAAAGAAGCGGGGGGGCCGCGAACACCGGGGAGCTGTTTTTT.

CDR3 sequence: CASSPAGTTDTQYF. The CDR3 nucleotides read TGTGCCAGCTCACCGGCGGGAACCACAGATACGCAGTATTTT. V gene TRBV18 combines with J gene TRBJ2-3; a weak D match, TRBD2 (6 bases). Germline V gene lookup returns CDR1 KGHSH and CDR2 LQKENI. V dropped 3 bases and J dropped 2 bases, with 9 bases sitting between them. There are 14 residues in the CDR3.

The rearrangement uses TRBV5-1 and TRBJ2-5; 10 nucleotides match TRBD1. Per germline, CDR1 SGHRS and CDR2 YFSETQ. CDR3 size: 18 residues. With 4 bases clipped from V and 5 bases from J, the junction kept 17 bases outside the gene matches. The CDR3 is CASSPLGIRDRGGETQYF. Written as DNA, the CDR3 is TGCGCCAGCAGCCCCCTGGGGATTCGGGACAGGGGAGGGGAGACCCAGTACTTC.